The rows below give T cell receptor beta chains drawn from one sample of a study of blood T cell repertoires in COVID-19. Clones were sequenced by immunoSEQ multiplex PCR, and TCRdb holds only the in-frame ones, with some missing. The sample shows some 330,000 clones, over 75% of them seen only once. Source material: peripheral blood. The origin of the receptors is a woman aged 50 to 60 with active or convalescent COVID-19. CDR3s include the opening cysteine and the closing phenylalanine or tryptophan. A D gene is named only where the DNA matches it firmly. The size field is filled for only some rows; it gives once, few, many or a size class.

TRBJ1-2 TRBD1 TRBV2 many CASTPGQHYGYTF TGTGCCAGCACCCCGGGACAGCACTATGGCTACACCTTC
TRBJ2-7 - TRBV15 few CATSRAGSSYEQYF TGTGCCACCAGCAGGGCGGGTAGCTCCTACGAGCAGTACTTC
TRBJ2-5 TRBD1 TRBV3-1/TRBV3-2 - CASSQTTGRPESGETQYF TGTGCCAGCAGCCAGACGACAGGGCGCCCTGAGTCGGGAGAGACCCAGTACTTC
TRBJ1-1 TRBD1 TRBV19 - CASSSRTGAGTQAFF TGTGCCAGTAGTTCTCGAACAGGGGCCGGGACGCAAGCTTTCTTT
TRBJ1-5 - TRBV6-2/TRBV6-3 - CASSHFGTYDNQPQHF TGTGCCAGCAGCCACTTCGGGACATATGATAATCAGCCCCAGCATTTT
TRBJ1-6 - TRBV11-2 - CASSSEDGMLRSPLHF TGTGCCAGCAGCTCTGAAGACGGGATGTTACGGTCACCCCTCCACTTT
TRBJ2-5 TRBD1 TRBV2 - CASRIPGTGLTETQYF TGTGCCAGCAGAATCCCTGGGACAGGGTTGACAGAGACCCAGTACTTC
TRBJ2-2 TRBD2 TRBV6-1 - CASSGGPLAGGTGELFF TGTGCCAGCAGTGGGGGCCCACTAGCGGGGGGTACCGGGGAGCTGTTTTTT
TRBJ2-2 TRBD2 TRBV7-9 - CASSLGLAIDTGELFF TGTGCCAGCAGCTTAGGACTAGCGATCGACACCGGGGAGCTGTTTTTT
TRBJ2-2 TRBD2 TRBV6-5 - CASSLAGGKTGELFF TGTGCCAGCAGTCTAGCGGGGGGGAAAACCGGGGAGCTGTTTTTT
TRBJ2-7 - TRBV7-2 - CASSSGPAAYEQYF TGTGCCAGCAGCTCGGGCCCAGCGGCCTACGAGCAGTACTTC
TRBJ1-2 TRBD1 TRBV27 - CASSTRQGHYGYTF TGTGCCAGCAGTACTCGACAGGGTCACTATGGCTACACCTTC
TRBJ1-5 - TRBV18 once CASSPSLYRDRSQPQHF TGTGCCAGCTCACCTTCCCTGTACAGGGATCGAAGTCAGCCCCAGCATTTT
TRBJ2-6 - TRBV4-2 - CASSQSGTNSGANVLTF TGTGCCAGCAGCCAATCCGGGACAAACAGTGGGGCCAACGTCCTGACTTTC
TRBJ2-5 TRBD1 TRBV19 - CASSTGTGTQQETQYF TGTGCCAGTAGTACTGGGACAGGGACCCAGCAAGAGACCCAGTACTTC
TRBJ2-5 TRBD2 TRBV23-1 - CASSRTRCGEGGQETQYF TGCGCCAGCAGTCGAACCCGGTGCGGGGAGGGTGGCCAAGAGACCCAGTACTTC
TRBJ2-7 - TRBV6-7 - CASSYSGPRGPYEQYF TGTGCCAGCAGTTACTCGGGCCCCCGAGGGCCCTACGAGCAGTACTTC
TRBJ2-7 TRBD1 TRBV18 - CASSSYSSGTGIYEQYF TGTGCCAGCTCATCATACTCATCCGGGACAGGAATCTACGAGCAGTACTTC
TRBJ2-1 - TRBV4-1 - CASSQDSRGEGNEQFF TGCGCCAGCAGCCAAGACAGCAGGGGGGAAGGCAATGAGCAGTTCTTC
TRBJ2-5 - TRBV12-2 - CASRPSGRDQETQYF TGTGCAAGTCGTCCTAGCGGGAGGGATCAAGAGACCCAGTACTTC
TRBJ2-7 - TRBV7-9 few CASSLVTAYEQYF TGTGCCAGCAGCTTAGTCACGGCCTACGAGCAGTACTTC
TRBJ2-1 TRBD2 TRBV6-5 - CASSLTSGPYNEQFF TGTGCCAGCAGTTTGACTAGCGGTCCCTACAATGAGCAGTTCTTC
TRBJ1-6 TRBD1 TRBV7-2 - CASSSGEGAQNSPLHF TGTGCCAGCAGCTCGGGCGAGGGGGCGCAGAATTCACCCCTCCACTTT
TRBJ2-2 - TRBV9 - CASSPAPSAKDFNANTGELFF TGTGCCAGCAGCCCAGCCCCCAGCGCCAAGGACTTTAACGCGAACACCGGGGAGCTGTTTTTT
TRBJ1-5 TRBD1 TRBV7-8 - CASSPGTADSNQPQHF TGTGCCAGCAGCCCAGGGACAGCCGATAGCAATCAGCCCCAGCATTTT
TRBJ2-2 - TRBV12-3/TRBV12-4 - CASSVLVTGELFF TGTGCCAGCAGTGTGCTAGTGACCGGGGAGCTGTTTTTT
TRBJ2-1 TRBD2 TRBV30 - CAWSSSGGVLNEQFF TGTGCCTGGAGTAGTAGCGGGGGGGTTCTTAATGAGCAGTTCTTC
TRBJ2-3 TRBD2 TRBV28 - CASSSSGGTDTQYF TGTGCCAGCAGTTCTAGCGGGGGCACAGATACGCAGTATTTT
TRBJ2-1 TRBD2 TRBV6-2/TRBV6-3 - CASSYGGTSGRARNEQFF TGTGCCAGCAGTTACGGCGGAACTAGCGGGAGGGCGCGGAATGAGCAGTTCTTC
TRBJ2-1 TRBD2 TRBV6-1 - CASSELAGGYNEQFF TGTGCCAGCAGTGAACTTGCGGGGGGTTACAATGAGCAGTTCTTC
TRBJ2-7 - TRBV25-1 - CASSELTGGKQYF TGTGCCAGCAGTGAATTGACGGGGGGCAAGCAGTACTTC
TRBJ2-5 - TRBV14 - CASSQEGRQTQYF TGTGCCAGCAGCCAAGAGGGGAGGCAGACCCAGTACTTC
TRBJ2-5 TRBD1 TRBV5-1 - CASSPRQGTETQYF TGCGCCAGCAGCCCCCGACAGGGGACGGAGACCCAGTACTTC
TRBJ2-3 TRBD2 TRBV7-2 - CASSSLAGGASTDTQYF TGTGCCAGCAGCTCACTAGCGGGGGGGGCTAGCACAGATACGCAGTATTTT